The 29 T cell receptor beta chains presented below share a single source sample, sequenced in a study of shared clonotypes between healthy human individuals. TCRdb's copy holds only in-frame clones and misses some; the assay was immunoSEQ multiplex PCR. The table has roughly 500,000 clones, almost 80% seen once; the top ten hold more than 10%. Sequencing used PBMCs. These receptors were taken from a woman in her forties in good health. Some clones in this sample may be carry-over from other donors' samples.

This chain joins TRBV5-6 and TRBJ1-1; 7 nucleotides match TRBD1. CDR1 is SGHDT and CDR2 is YYEEEE in the germline V gene. V trimming: 3 bases; J trimming: 1 base; junction bases outside the gene matches: 3. The CDR3 extends over 14 amino acids. CDR3 protein: CASSYDRENTEAFF. Here the CDR3 DNA reads TGTGCCAGCAGCTACGACAGGGAGAACACTGAAGCTTTCTTT.

This clone appeared a few times. The rearrangement joins TRBV21-1 to TRBJ2-3; the table names TRBD1, a call not compared with the DNA. TRBV21-1 is reported as a pseudogene. The CDR3 runs to 14 residues. CDR3 nucleotides: TGTGCCAGCAGCGACAGGGTAGGCACAGATACGCAGTATTTT. It is translated as CASSDRVGTDTQYF.

This clone came up many times. The chain couples TRBV29-1 to TRBJ2-3; 9 bases agree with TRBD2. The length of the CDR3 is 17 residues. Germline V gives CDR1 SQVTM, CDR2 ANQGSEA. V trimming: 1 base; J trimming: 5 bases; junction bases outside the gene matches: 13. In nucleotides, the CDR3 is TGCAGCGTTGAAGGGTTACCGACTAGCGGCCCGATAGATACGCAGTATTTT. Encoded protein: CSVEGLPTSGPIDTQYF.

The J gene is TRBJ2-7, the V gene TRBV6-4, with D maybe TRBD2 (5 bases). CDR1 and CDR2 from the germline V gene are MRHNA and SNTAGT. The CDR3 loop spans 14 amino acids. V lost 0 bases and J lost 4, with 10 bases in between. The CDR3 nucleotides are TGTGCCAGCAGTGACTCTGGGGAGTTGTACGAGCAGTACTTC. This gives the protein CASSDSGELYEQYF.

This chain connects TRBV7-9 to TRBJ2-1; a possible D gene is TRBD2 (6 bases). The V gene's germline CDR1 is SEHNR and CDR2 FQNEAQ (reference sequence). CDR3 length: 15 residues. V lost 5 bases and J 6 bases, leaving 17 bases between the germline ends. For the CDR3, the DNA is TGTGCCAGCAGCGAGACTAGTGCCCCCGCCAATGAGCAGTTCTTC. Amino acid sequence: CASSETSAPANEQFF.

The chain combines TRBV2 with TRBJ1-6; D unresolved. Trimming cost V 3 bases and J 8 bases, with 17 bases left between them. Germline V gene lookup returns CDR1 SNHLY and CDR2 FYNNEI. This CDR3 is 16 amino acids long. The CDR3 region is CASSDVDLVPDSPLHF. CDR3 nucleotide sequence: TGTGCCAGCAGTGATGTGGATCTCGTGCCGGATTCACCCCTCCACTTT.

The chain employs TRBV15 and TRBJ2-3; 7 bases are shared with TRBD2. The CDR3 is 15 amino acids. V shed 1 base, J shed 0 bases, and the junction held 1 base outside the gene matches. CDR1 is LNHNV and CDR2 is YYDKDF in the germline V gene (reference sequence). CDR3 loop: CATSRGGRSTDTQYF. In nucleotides, the CDR3 is TGTGCCACCAGCAGAGGCGGGAGAAGCACAGATACGCAGTATTTT.

This CDR3 is CASSPLRQGLGSYEQYF. The CDR3 DNA reads as TGTGCCAGCAGCCCCTTACGACAGGGTTTGGGCTCCTACGAGCAGTACTTC. The J gene is TRBJ2-7, the V gene TRBV11-2, with TRBD1 identical over 7 bases. Looked up from germline, CDR1 is SGHAT and CDR2 is FQNNGV. With V trimmed by 5 bases and J by 0 bases, 13 bases remained unmatched. The CDR3 contains 17 residues.

In this sample, this clone turned up a few times. V and J are TRBV9 and TRBJ1-3; D is unresolved. Germline lookup yields CDR1 SGDLS and CDR2 YYNGEE. This CDR3 has 14 amino acids. Deletions cut 0 bases from V and 0 bases from J, with 4 bases between. CDR3 loop: CASSVEGSGNTIYF. The CDR3 region has the DNA TGTGCCAGCAGCGTAGAAGGCTCTGGAAACACCATATATTTT.

The gene calls are TRBV28 and TRBJ1-1, with D hard to call. The CDR3 is made up of 12 amino acids. Between the trimmed V and J ends, which lost 7 bases and 1 base, there was a span of 7 bases. Germline CDR1 MDHEN, CDR2 SYDVKM. CDR3 sequence (DNA): TGTGCCAGCAAGCCGCCGAACACTGAAGCTTTCTTT. As protein: CASKPPNTEAFF.

The rearrangement uses TRBV6-1 and TRBJ2-7, with D possibly being TRBD1 (5 bases). V was cut by 2 bases and J by 2 bases, with 10 bases left in between. Germline V CDR1 and CDR2: MNHNS, SASEGT. This CDR3 is built from 14 residues. The CDR3 DNA sequence: TGTGCCAGCAGTGAAACAGGCAGACCCTACGAGCAGTACTTC. The encoded protein is CASSETGRPYEQYF.

V is TRBV18 and J is TRBJ2-1; 7 nucleotides align to TRBD2. The CDR3 spans 16 residues. Trimming took 3 bases from V and 0 from J; bases not matched to a gene: 5. Germline CDR1 reads KGHSH; CDR2 reads LQKENI. The chain's CDR3 is CASSPALADSYNEQFF. Written as DNA, the CDR3 is TGTGCCAGCTCACCGGCCCTAGCGGACTCCTACAATGAGCAGTTCTTC.

The V and J genes are TRBV7-6 and TRBJ2-5; D perhaps matches TRBD1 (7 bases). This CDR3 has 16 amino acids. V was pared by 4 bases and J by 5 bases, with 20 bases between. Germline CDR1 and CDR2: SGHVS and FNYEAQ. The CDR3 DNA is TGTGCCAGCAGCTCTAGGCTGAGACAGGGAGGTGAGACCCAGTACTTC. It yields the protein CASSSRLRQGGETQYF. Based on the CDR3 plus reference TRBV7-6 and TRBJ2-5, the full variable domain is GAGVSQSPRYKVTKRGQDVALRCDPISGHVSLYWYRQALGQGPEFLTYFNYEAQQDKSGLPNDRFSAERPEGSISTLTIQRTEQRDSAMYRCASSSRLRQGGETQYFGPGTRLLVL.

This clone was detected only a few times. The rearrangement joins TRBV29-1 to TRBJ1-1; no clear D gene. Germline CDR1 SQVTM, CDR2 ANQGSEA. V dropped 7 bases and J dropped 1 base, with 4 bases sitting between them. The CDR3 is 10 residues long. CDR3 bases: TGCAGCGCAAAGAACACTGAAGCTTTCTTT. Amino acids: CSAKNTEAFF.

The chain is built from TRBV6-1 and TRBJ1-2; unclear D gene. Looked up from germline, CDR1 is MNHNS and CDR2 is SASEGT. This CDR3 is built from 15 residues. V lost 2 bases and J 8 bases, leaving 18 bases between the germline ends. CDR3 sequence (DNA): TGTGCCAGCAGTGAAACTTGGCGGCAGCCGAGCGGCTACACCTTC. Translating gives CASSETWRQPSGYTF.

The chain carries TRBV4-3 and TRBJ1-4; D remains ambiguous. The CDR3 runs to 13 residues. Germline values: CDR1 LGHNA, CDR2 YSLEER. V shed 0 bases and J shed 8 bases, with 7 bases lying between them. The CDR3 nucleotides are TGCGCCAGCAGCCAAGATCTCCGCGAAAAACTGTTTTTT. This codes for CASSQDLREKLFF.

This rearrangement joins TRBV6-4 to TRBJ2-2; 7 nucleotides align to TRBD2. V was pared by 0 bases and J by 3 bases, with 4 bases of the junction left unmatched. The CDR3 runs to 16 residues. Germline values: CDR1 MRHNA, CDR2 SNTAGT. The CDR3 DNA reads as TGTGCCAGCAGTGACTCGCCGGGAGGACACACCGGGGAGCTGTTTTTT. It yields the protein CASSDSPGGHTGELFF.

The rearrangement uses TRBV7-3 and TRBJ2-3; D unresolved. V gave up 5 bases and J gave up 6 bases, with 12 bases separating them. This CDR3 has 13 residues. Germline V gene lookup returns CDR1 SGHTA and CDR2 FQGTGA. This CDR3 is CASSRVARDTQYF. The CDR3 DNA sequence: TGTGCCAGCAGCCGGGTTGCAAGGGATACGCAGTATTTT.

This chain joins TRBV6-1 and TRBJ1-1; possible D gene TRBD1, 6 bases. V was trimmed by 6 bases and J by 4 bases, leaving 15 bases between them. The CDR3 is 14 amino acids. Germline V gene lookup returns CDR1 MNHNS and CDR2 SASEGT. For the CDR3, the DNA is TGTGCCAGCAGAAAAGAGATGGGGGCCACTGAAGCTTTCTTT. Its translation: CASRKEMGATEAFF.

CDR3 sequence: CASSQLGGSDQPQHF. The CDR3 DNA reads as TGTGCCAGCAGCCAATTGGGGGGGTCCGATCAGCCCCAGCATTTT. The chain employs TRBV16 and TRBJ1-5, with D tentatively TRBD1 (5 bases). Germline lookup yields CDR1 KGHSY and CDR2 FQNENV. This CDR3 spans 15 amino acids. V lost 1 base and J lost 5, with 12 bases in between.

V gene TRBV18 combines with J gene TRBJ2-7; no firm D call. In germline, CDR1 is KGHSH, CDR2 LQKENI. The CDR3 contains 12 residues. The germline V and J ends were trimmed by 3 bases and 5 bases, with 8 bases remaining between them. CDR3 region: CASSPSGDEQYF. The CDR3 bases are TGTGCCAGCTCACCGTCTGGGGACGAGCAGTACTTC.

The V gene is TRBV5-1, the J gene TRBJ2-7; 10 positions match TRBD1. The CDR3 sequence is 15 residues long. The germline V gene has CDR1 SGHRS and CDR2 YFSETQ. Trimming took 3 bases from V and 3 from J; bases not matched to a gene: 6. CDR3: CASSSPGQGNYEQYF. CDR3 nucleotide sequence: TGCGCCAGCAGCTCCCCGGGACAGGGGAACTACGAGCAGTACTTC.

This chain uses TRBV11-2 with TRBJ1-2; D gene unclear. The CDR3 is 16 amino acids. The germline CDR1 and CDR2 sequences are SGHAT and FQNNGV. V was pared by 0 bases and J by 3 bases, with 14 bases between. The CDR3 spells CASSLDLSGSDYGYTF. As DNA, the CDR3 is TGTGCCAGCAGCTTAGATTTGTCAGGTTCGGACTATGGCTACACCTTC.

CDR3 in DNA: TGTGCCAGCAGCTTAGCGTCCGGCTATGGCTACACCTTC. Its protein is CASSLASGYGYTF. The V call is TRBV7-2, the J call TRBJ1-2; D not certain. Germline values: CDR1 SGHTA, CDR2 FQGNSA. Trimming removed 0 bases at V and 4 bases at J, with 6 bases between. CDR3 length: 13 residues.

V and J are TRBV5-1 and TRBJ2-5, with TRBD1 matching over 7 bases. The CDR3 is 15 residues long. The V gene end was trimmed by 3 bases and the J gene end by 5 bases; junction bases not matched to a gene: 10. Per the germline V gene, CDR1 is SGHRS and CDR2 is YFSETQ. CDR3 region: CASSWAGGFQETQYF. The CDR3 bases are TGCGCCAGCAGCTGGGCAGGGGGTTTTCAGGAGACCCAGTACTTC.

To note about this clone: One end of the junction is discordant with germline, which a read error may explain. CDR3 amino acids: CASSRQGDTEAFF. In nucleotides, the CDR3 is TGCGCCAGCAGCAGACAGGGGGACACTGAGGCTTTCTTT. J is TRBJ1-1 and V is TRBV5-1; 9 bases are a match to TRBD1. This CDR3 region has 13 residues. Germline V CDR1 and CDR2: SGHRS, YFSETQ. The whole variable domain, remainder taken from reference TRBV5-1 and TRBJ1-1, is KAGVTQTPRYLIKTRGQQVTLSCSPISGHRSVSWYQQTPGQGLQFLFEYFSETQRNKGNFPGRFSGRQFSNSRSEMNVSTLELGDSALYLCASSRQGDTEAFFGQGTRLTVV.

The CDR3 bases are TGTGCCAGTAGTCTCGACGGGTACGAGCAGTACTTC. It encodes CASSLDGYEQYF. This sequence joins TRBV19 and TRBJ2-7; D is uncertain. Germline CDR1 and CDR2: LNHDA and SQIVND (reference sequence). The CDR3 spans 12 residues. The V end was cut by 5 bases, the J end by 4 bases, with 9 bases between.

This clone came up once. V is TRBV10-2 and J is TRBJ2-2; 13 bases are a match to TRBD2. The CDR3 totals 15 residues. V dropped 6 bases and J dropped 8; count of bases not matched to a gene: 6. Germline assignment: CDR1 WSHSY and CDR2 SAAADI. CDR3 sequence (DNA): TGCGCCAGCAGGGGACTAGCGGGAAGGTCGGGGGAGCTGTTTTTT. This translates into CASRGLAGRSGELFF.

CDR3 protein: CASRKGTSGSNEQYF. The CDR3 coding sequence is TGTGCCAGCAGAAAAGGGACTAGCGGGAGCAACGAGCAGTACTTC. This chain connects TRBV6-6 to TRBJ2-7; 14 bases are shared with TRBD2. This CDR3 has 15 amino acids. CDR1 and CDR2 (germline): MNHNY, SVGAGI (reference sequence). V gave up 6 bases and J gave up 5 bases; unmatched junction bases: 6.